This paragraph covers one TCR beta chain sequence. Antigen: not known. These data originate in a study of monozygotic twins with inflammatory bowel disease. The CDR3 has 20 amino acids. Per germline, CDR1 SGHVS and CDR2 FQNEAQ. Used for each TCR library was approximately 3,800 ng of total RNA. With eight separate reactions per sample, the authors made cDNA. TCRdb re-called the 5' RACE reads; every CDR3 protein appears as one record, without DNA. The sample has about 93,000 distinct CDR3 sequences; the top ten hold around 7.2%. General observations from the study: Relative clonotype sharing with others was diminished in IBD patients versus healthy twins, particularly with disease activity. The authors note that differing immunosuppressive treatments may have added variability to patient repertoires.

The chain uses TRBV7-8 and TRBJ2-2; TCRdb calls TRBD2, which cannot be checked without DNA. Specimen: blood. The receptor was isolated from a human donor with ulcerative colitis or Crohn's disease, or a healthy co-twin of an affected twin (not recorded which). CDR3 protein: CASSLLSWPSHNYNTGELFF. Full variable domain (outside the CDR3, taken from reference TRBV7-8 and TRBJ2-2): GAGVSQSPRYKVAKRGQDVALRCDPISGHVSLFWYQQALGQGPEFLTYFQNEAQLDKSGLPSDRFFAERPEGSVSTLKIQRTQQEDSAVYLCASSLLSWPSHNYNTGELFFGEGSRLTVL.